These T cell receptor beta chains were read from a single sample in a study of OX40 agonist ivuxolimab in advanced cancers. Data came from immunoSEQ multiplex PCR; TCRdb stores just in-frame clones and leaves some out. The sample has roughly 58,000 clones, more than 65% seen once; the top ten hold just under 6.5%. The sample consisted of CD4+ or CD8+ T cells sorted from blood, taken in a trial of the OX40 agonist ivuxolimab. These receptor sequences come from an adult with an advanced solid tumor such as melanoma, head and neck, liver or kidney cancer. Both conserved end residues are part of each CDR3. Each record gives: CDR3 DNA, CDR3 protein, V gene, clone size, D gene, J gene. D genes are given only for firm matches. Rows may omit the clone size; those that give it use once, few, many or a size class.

CDR3nt: TGTGCCAGCAGCTTCGAGAGCGGGGGGGCCAAAGAGCAGTACTTC
CDR3aa: CASSFESGGAKEQYF
v_gene: TRBV7-2
abundance: once
d_gene: TRBD2
j_gene: TRBJ2-7

CDR3nt: TGTGCCAGCAGCCGGGGACAGGACAATGAGCAGTTCTTC
CDR3aa: CASSRGQDNEQFF
v_gene: TRBV6-6
abundance: .
d_gene: TRBD1
j_gene: TRBJ2-1

CDR3nt: TGTGTCAGAAGCTTAGGGGGGATTACGAACTACGAGCAGTACTTC
CDR3aa: CVRSLGGITNYEQYF
v_gene: TRBV7-5
abundance: .
d_gene: .
j_gene: TRBJ2-7

CDR3nt: TGTGCCAGTAGTAGGCAGACTATTAACACTGAAGCTTTCTTT
CDR3aa: CASSRQTINTEAFF
v_gene: TRBV19
abundance: .
d_gene: .
j_gene: TRBJ1-1

CDR3nt: TGCGCCAGCAGCCCCGGGACGCTCCAAGAGACCCAGTACTTC
CDR3aa: CASSPGTLQETQYF
v_gene: TRBV5-1
abundance: few
d_gene: .
j_gene: TRBJ2-5

CDR3nt: TGTGCCAGCAGTTACGATGGGTCTAATAATTCACCCCTCCACTTT
CDR3aa: CASSYDGSNNSPLHF
v_gene: TRBV6-5
abundance: .
d_gene: .
j_gene: TRBJ1-6

CDR3nt: TGCGCCAGCAGCCAAGCGGGACCCCCCTCTGGGGCCAACGTCCTGACTTTC
CDR3aa: CASSQAGPPSGANVLTF
v_gene: TRBV4-1
abundance: .
d_gene: .
j_gene: TRBJ2-6

CDR3nt: TGTGCCAGCAGTTTCAGTCCTTTGAACACTGAAGCTTTCTTT
CDR3aa: CASSFSPLNTEAFF
v_gene: TRBV6-5
abundance: .
d_gene: .
j_gene: TRBJ1-1

CDR3nt: TGCGCCAGCGCGTCAGATTCCTACGAGCAGTACTTC
CDR3aa: CASASDSYEQYF
v_gene: TRBV10-2
abundance: .
d_gene: .
j_gene: TRBJ2-7

CDR3nt: TGTGCCAGCAGGGGTTCCGGGACTCCCGGACTGGCTAACTATGGCTACACCTTC
CDR3aa: CASRGSGTPGLANYGYTF
v_gene: TRBV11-2
abundance: .
d_gene: .
j_gene: TRBJ1-2

CDR3nt: TGTGCCAGCAGGAAAAGCGGCTCCTACGAGCAGTACTTC
CDR3aa: CASRKSGSYEQYF
v_gene: TRBV6-1
abundance: few
d_gene: .
j_gene: TRBJ2-7